This is a list of T cell receptor beta chains from one sample in a study of OX40 agonist ivuxolimab in advanced cancers. Produced via immunoSEQ multiplex PCR; TCRdb's table is partial and in-frame only. Of tens of thousands of clones detected, 75% to 85% appear once; the ten largest clones hold over 2.5%. Here the sequenced sample was CD4+ or CD8+ T cells sorted from blood, taken in a trial of the OX40 agonist ivuxolimab. These receptors all come from an adult with an advanced solid tumor such as melanoma, head and neck, liver or kidney cancer. Each CDR3 is given with its conserved first and last residue. The D gene is left open where the match is weak. Rows give clone size only sometimes, using once, few, many, or a class for an expanded clone.

CDR3 length: 14; V gene: TRBV18; J gene: TRBJ1-1; D gene: .; clone size: .; CDR3 protein: CASSLATVNTEAFF; CDR3 DNA: TGTGCCAGCTCACTTGCCACAGTGAACACTGAAGCTTTCTTT
CDR3 length: 14; V gene: TRBV5-4; J gene: TRBJ2-1; D gene: .; clone size: .; CDR3 protein: CASSLSGVYNEQFF; CDR3 DNA: TGTGCCAGCAGCTTGTCGGGTGTGTACAATGAGCAGTTCTTC
CDR3 length: 13; V gene: TRBV18; J gene: TRBJ2-2; D gene: .; clone size: once; CDR3 protein: CASSPEVTGELFF; CDR3 DNA: TGTGCCAGCTCACCAGAGGTCACCGGGGAGCTGTTTTTT
CDR3 length: 13; V gene: TRBV6-5; J gene: TRBJ1-2; D gene: .; clone size: medium-sized; CDR3 protein: CASGRGLRYGYTF; CDR3 DNA: TGTGCCAGCGGGCGCGGGCTCCGCTATGGCTACACCTTC
CDR3 length: 13; V gene: TRBV7-9; J gene: TRBJ2-3; D gene: TRBD1; clone size: .; CDR3 protein: CASSPQRDRGPHF; CDR3 DNA: TGTGCCAGCAGCCCGCAGCGGGACAGGGGGCCTCACTTT
CDR3 length: 11; V gene: TRBV28; J gene: TRBJ1-1; D gene: .; clone size: .; CDR3 protein: CASLGNTEAFF; CDR3 DNA: TGTGCCAGTTTGGGCAACACTGAAGCTTTCTTT
CDR3 length: 12; V gene: TRBV5-8; J gene: TRBJ1-2; D gene: TRBD1; clone size: .; CDR3 protein: CASRQGNSGYTF; CDR3 DNA: TGTGCCAGCAGACAGGGGAACTCTGGCTACACCTTC
CDR3 length: 16; V gene: TRBV5-1; J gene: TRBJ2-2; D gene: TRBD2; clone size: .; CDR3 protein: CASSVPTSGFTGELFF; CDR3 DNA: TGCGCCAGCAGCGTCCCGACTAGCGGGTTTACCGGGGAGCTGTTTTTT
CDR3 length: 12; V gene: TRBV28; J gene: TRBJ2-3; D gene: .; clone size: .; CDR3 protein: CASRVSTDTQYF; CDR3 DNA: TGTGCCAGCAGGGTTAGCACAGATACGCAGTATTTT
CDR3 length: 14; V gene: TRBV4-2; J gene: TRBJ1-2; D gene: .; clone size: .; CDR3 protein: CASSPNRAGYGYTF; CDR3 DNA: TGTGCCAGCAGCCCGAACAGGGCCGGCTATGGCTACACCTTC
CDR3 length: 12; V gene: TRBV29-1; J gene: TRBJ1-3; D gene: .; clone size: few; CDR3 protein: CSVAASGNTIYF; CDR3 DNA: TGCAGCGTCGCGGCTTCGGGAAACACCATATATTTT
CDR3 length: 15; V gene: TRBV18; J gene: TRBJ2-7; D gene: TRBD2; clone size: .; CDR3 protein: CASSPTSGGRYEQYF; CDR3 DNA: TGTGCCAGCTCGCCTACTAGCGGGGGCCGGTACGAGCAGTACTTC
CDR3 length: 18; V gene: TRBV7-9; J gene: TRBJ2-1; D gene: TRBD2; clone size: .; CDR3 protein: CASSLDQILAGGPNEQFF; CDR3 DNA: TGTGCCAGCAGCTTAGACCAAATCCTAGCGGGAGGGCCCAATGAGCAGTTCTTC
CDR3 length: 13; V gene: TRBV6-1; J gene: TRBJ1-5; D gene: .; clone size: .; CDR3 protein: CASSERRNQPQHF; CDR3 DNA: TGTGCCAGCAGTGAAAGGCGCAATCAGCCCCAGCATTTT
CDR3 length: 13; V gene: TRBV30; J gene: TRBJ1-5; D gene: .; clone size: .; CDR3 protein: CAWSVQGNQPQHF; CDR3 DNA: TGTGCCTGGAGTGTACAAGGAAATCAGCCCCAGCATTTT
CDR3 length: 15; V gene: TRBV13; J gene: TRBJ1-2; D gene: TRBD1; clone size: .; CDR3 protein: CASSLPPGQTRGYTF; CDR3 DNA: TGTGCCAGCAGCTTACCCCCGGGACAGACTCGTGGCTACACCTTC
CDR3 length: 15; V gene: TRBV9; J gene: TRBJ2-5; D gene: TRBD2; clone size: .; CDR3 protein: CASSVMGGTRETQYF; CDR3 DNA: TGTGCCAGCAGCGTAATGGGAGGGACGAGGGAGACCCAGTACTTC
CDR3 length: 16; V gene: TRBV7-7; J gene: TRBJ1-2; D gene: TRBD1; clone size: .; CDR3 protein: CASSLGSDRADYGYTF; CDR3 DNA: TGTGCTAGCAGCTTAGGCTCGGACAGGGCTGACTATGGCTACACCTTC
CDR3 length: 14; V gene: TRBV4-3; J gene: TRBJ1-2; D gene: .; clone size: once; CDR3 protein: CASSQASWTGGYTF; CDR3 DNA: TGCGCCAGCAGCCAAGCCTCGTGGACTGGGGGCTACACCTTC
CDR3 length: 14; V gene: TRBV7-9; J gene: TRBJ1-1; D gene: .; clone size: .; CDR3 protein: CASSQPYENTEAFF; CDR3 DNA: TGTGCCAGCAGCCAACCGTATGAGAACACTGAAGCTTTCTTT
CDR3 length: 14; V gene: TRBV6-5; J gene: TRBJ1-1; D gene: TRBD1; clone size: .; CDR3 protein: CASSYSTGESEAFF; CDR3 DNA: TGTGCCAGCAGTTACTCGACAGGGGAGAGTGAAGCTTTCTTT
CDR3 length: 16; V gene: TRBV27; J gene: TRBJ2-1; D gene: TRBD1; clone size: .; CDR3 protein: CASTSLGQGFYNEQFF; CDR3 DNA: TGTGCCAGCACCTCCCTAGGACAGGGGTTCTACAATGAGCAGTTCTTC
CDR3 length: 13; V gene: TRBV7-2; J gene: TRBJ2-3; D gene: .; clone size: .; CDR3 protein: CASSLNVADTQYF; CDR3 DNA: TGTGCCAGCAGCTTAAACGTCGCAGATACGCAGTATTTT
CDR3 length: 15; V gene: TRBV27; J gene: TRBJ1-1; D gene: .; clone size: .; CDR3 protein: CASSAARDGYTEAFF; CDR3 DNA: TGTGCCAGCAGTGCCGCGAGGGATGGCTACACTGAAGCTTTCTTT
CDR3 length: 14; V gene: TRBV7-2; J gene: TRBJ2-7; D gene: TRBD2; clone size: once; CDR3 protein: CASRPGLAVHEQYF; CDR3 DNA: TGTGCCAGCAGGCCGGGACTAGCAGTCCACGAGCAGTACTTC
CDR3 length: 19; V gene: TRBV4-2; J gene: TRBJ2-3; D gene: TRBD2; clone size: .; CDR3 protein: CASSPRAQREGTPPDTQYF; CDR3 DNA: TGTGCCAGCAGCCCTAGGGCGCAGCGGGAGGGAACCCCCCCAGATACGCAGTATTTT
CDR3 length: 15; V gene: TRBV9; J gene: TRBJ2-1; D gene: TRBD2; clone size: .; CDR3 protein: CASSVLGLAGDEQFF; CDR3 DNA: TGTGCCAGCAGCGTACTGGGACTAGCGGGCGATGAGCAGTTCTTC
CDR3 length: 11; V gene: TRBV6-6; J gene: TRBJ2-7; D gene: .; clone size: .; CDR3 protein: CASSSTYEQYF; CDR3 DNA: TGTGCCAGCAGTTCCACCTACGAGCAGTACTTC
CDR3 length: 19; V gene: TRBV10-3; J gene: TRBJ2-6; D gene: .; clone size: .; CDR3 protein: CAISEGTGAISSGANVLTF; CDR3 DNA: TGTGCCATCAGTGAGGGGACCGGCGCTATCAGCTCTGGGGCCAACGTCCTGACTTTC
CDR3 length: 15; V gene: TRBV9; J gene: TRBJ2-1; D gene: .; clone size: .; CDR3 protein: CASSVAAGMASEQFF; CDR3 DNA: TGTGCCAGCAGCGTAGCGGCAGGTATGGCGAGTGAGCAGTTCTTC
CDR3 length: 14; V gene: TRBV6-5; J gene: TRBJ1-2; D gene: TRBD1; clone size: .; CDR3 protein: CASSRQGLIYGYTF; CDR3 DNA: TGTGCCAGCAGTCGACAGGGTTTGATCTATGGCTACACCTTC
CDR3 length: 14; V gene: TRBV6-6; J gene: TRBJ1-4; D gene: .; clone size: .; CDR3 protein: CASSTGQSWEKLFF; CDR3 DNA: TGTGCCAGCAGTACCGGACAGTCTTGGGAAAAACTGTTTTTT
CDR3 length: 16; V gene: TRBV7-2; J gene: TRBJ2-5; D gene: TRBD1; clone size: .; CDR3 protein: CASSLAAGQGQETQYF; CDR3 DNA: TGTGCCAGCAGCTTAGCGGCCGGACAGGGCCAAGAGACCCAGTACTTC
CDR3 length: 14; V gene: TRBV18; J gene: TRBJ1-1; D gene: .; clone size: .; CDR3 protein: CASSPSARGAIAFF; CDR3 DNA: TGTGCCAGCTCACCGTCTGCCCGAGGGGCGATTGCTTTCTTT
CDR3 length: 14; V gene: TRBV19; J gene: TRBJ1-2; D gene: .; clone size: .; CDR3 protein: CASSQTAPIYGYTF; CDR3 DNA: TGTGCCAGTAGTCAAACAGCGCCGATCTATGGCTACACCTTC
CDR3 length: 14; V gene: TRBV19; J gene: TRBJ1-1; D gene: TRBD1; clone size: .; CDR3 protein: CASSITGGNTEAFF; CDR3 DNA: TGTGCCAGTAGTATAACAGGGGGGAACACTGAAGCTTTCTTT
CDR3 length: 16; V gene: TRBV6-5; J gene: TRBJ1-5; D gene: .; clone size: .; CDR3 protein: CASSYRGSSSNQPQHF; CDR3 DNA: TGTGCCAGCAGTTACAGGGGAAGCTCAAGCAATCAGCCCCAGCATTTT
CDR3 length: 13; V gene: TRBV6-5; J gene: TRBJ2-7; D gene: .; clone size: .; CDR3 protein: CASSYTGNYEQYF; CDR3 DNA: TGTGCCAGCAGTTATACCGGGAACTACGAGCAGTACTTC
CDR3 length: 16; V gene: TRBV7-2; J gene: TRBJ2-3; D gene: TRBD2; clone size: .; CDR3 protein: CASSPPGLAGGATQYF; CDR3 DNA: TGTGCCAGCAGCCCTCCGGGACTAGCGGGAGGGGCTACGCAGTATTTT
CDR3 length: 13; V gene: TRBV11-3; J gene: TRBJ2-3; D gene: .; clone size: .; CDR3 protein: CASSLGVGNTQYF; CDR3 DNA: TGTGCCAGCAGCTTAGGAGTTGGGAATACGCAGTATTTT
CDR3 length: 14; V gene: TRBV19; J gene: TRBJ1-3; D gene: .; clone size: .; CDR3 protein: CASSMDGPGNTIYF; CDR3 DNA: TGTGCCAGTAGTATGGACGGACCTGGAAACACCATATATTTT
CDR3 length: 14; V gene: TRBV10-3; J gene: TRBJ1-1; D gene: .; clone size: once; CDR3 protein: CAISEERGYTEAFF; CDR3 DNA: TGTGCCATCAGTGAGGAAAGGGGCTACACTGAAGCTTTCTTT
CDR3 length: 14; V gene: TRBV7-3; J gene: TRBJ2-1; D gene: .; clone size: .; CDR3 protein: CASSLTGRYNEQFF; CDR3 DNA: TGTGCCAGCAGCTTAACGGGCCGCTACAATGAGCAGTTCTTC
CDR3 length: 15; V gene: TRBV6-5; J gene: TRBJ2-3; D gene: TRBD2; clone size: .; CDR3 protein: CASRNSGASTDTQYF; CDR3 DNA: TGTGCCAGCAGGAACAGCGGGGCGAGCACAGATACGCAGTATTTT
CDR3 length: 16; V gene: TRBV9; J gene: TRBJ2-5; D gene: .; clone size: few; CDR3 protein: CASSVAKAFGGETQYF; CDR3 DNA: TGTGCCAGCAGCGTAGCCAAGGCGTTTGGGGGAGAGACCCAGTACTTC
CDR3 length: 12; V gene: TRBV5-6; J gene: TRBJ2-7; D gene: .; clone size: .; CDR3 protein: CASSLGDSPEYF; CDR3 DNA: TGTGCCAGCAGCTTGGGCGACAGTCCGGAGTACTTC
CDR3 length: 15; V gene: TRBV23-1; J gene: TRBJ1-5; D gene: .; clone size: .; CDR3 protein: CASSPRGRHNQPQHF; CDR3 DNA: TGCGCCAGCAGTCCGAGGGGACGGCACAATCAGCCCCAGCATTTT
CDR3 length: 14; V gene: TRBV5-5; J gene: TRBJ1-2; D gene: TRBD1; clone size: .; CDR3 protein: CASSAGQGSRMIGF; CDR3 DNA: TGTGCCAGCAGCGCTGGACAGGGGTCACGCATGATTGGATTC
CDR3 length: 16; V gene: TRBV2; J gene: TRBJ2-1; D gene: TRBD2; clone size: few; CDR3 protein: CASMQSGRSSYNEQFF; CDR3 DNA: TGTGCCAGCATGCAGAGCGGGAGAAGCTCCTACAATGAGCAGTTCTTC